A single sample is the source of the 14 T cell receptor beta chains below, sequenced in a study of early T cells in non-severe SARS-CoV-2 infection. TCRdb itself ran the 5' RACE reads through MiXCR, one entry per CDR3 protein. Among tens of thousands of distinct CDR3 sequences listed, roughly 17% were seen once. Sample: whole blood, taken at baseline. Receptors were obtained from an adult who was a healthcare worker with PCR-confirmed SARS-CoV-2 infection or an uninfected control (not recorded which).

The V call is TRBV12-3 or TRBV12-4, the J call TRBJ2-1; D may correspond to TRBD1 or TRBD2 (5 bases each). This CDR3 comprises 12 residues. V dropped 11 bases and J dropped 9 bases, with 17 bases sitting between them. The DNA for the CDR3 is TGTGCCGGCGACCGGGACGTTGGTGAGCAGTTCTTC. This codes for CAGDRDVGEQFF.

This clonotype was seen repeatedly, ten times or more. The chain joins TRBV9 to TRBJ1-6, with D perhaps matching TRBD1 (6 bases). The CDR3 spans 16 residues. Germline assignment: CDR1 SGDLS and CDR2 YYNGEE. The V gene lost 4 bases and the J gene lost 0 bases, with 11 bases spanning the gap. The CDR3 bases are TGTGCCAGCAGCCTGGACAGCTACTCCTATAATTCACCCCTCCACTTT. This encodes CASSLDSYSYNSPLHF. Together with reference TRBV9 and TRBJ1-6, the CDR3 gives the full variable domain: DSGVTQTPKHLITATGQRVTLRCSPRSGDLSVYWYQQSLDQGLQFLIQYYNGEERAKGNILERFSAQQFPDLHSELNLSSLELGDSALYFCASSLDSYSYNSPLHFGNGTRLTVT.

This clonotype was seen repeatedly, ten times or more. This chain uses TRBV20-1 with TRBJ2-1; D unclear. The V gene lost 2 bases and the J gene lost 13 bases, with 18 bases spanning the gap. The CDR3 sequence is 13 residues long. CDR1 and CDR2 (germline): DFQATT, SNEGSKA (reference sequence). CDR3 sequence: CSARQQIGSHQFF. The CDR3 DNA reads as TGCAGTGCTAGACAGCAAATCGGCAGCCATCAGTTCTTC.

The chain recombines TRBV6-5 with TRBJ2-7, with 12 nucleotides matching TRBD2. From germline, CDR1 is MNHEY and CDR2 SVGAGI. V was clipped by 4 bases and J by 6 bases; unmatched bases: 4. This CDR3 comprises 14 residues. The chain's CDR3 is CASSWTSGTGEQYF. CDR3 DNA sequence: TGTGCCAGCAGTTGGACTAGCGGGACGGGCGAGCAGTACTTC.

The CDR3 reads CASSIRLAGAYNEQFF. Here the CDR3 DNA reads TGTGCCAGCAGTATTCGACTAGCGGGCGCCTACAATGAGCAGTTCTTC. V usage is TRBV27 and J usage is TRBJ2-1; TRBD2 matches at 10 bases. The germline V gene has CDR1 MNHEY and CDR2 SMNVEV (reference sequence). The CDR3 spans 16 residues. Unmatched junction bases numbered 6, after V lost 5 bases and J lost 2 bases.

V and J are TRBV29-1 and TRBJ1-1, with TRBD1 matching over 7 bases. The CDR3 spans 12 residues. Germline CDR1 and CDR2: SQVTM and ANQGSEA. V shed 3 bases, J shed 4 bases, and the junction held 2 bases outside the gene matches. CDR3 nucleotides: TGCAGCGTTGACCCAGGGGGCACTGAAGCTTTCTTT. This sequence encodes CSVDPGGTEAFF.

This CDR3 reads CASSPPPRLARKNTGELFF. Written as DNA, the CDR3 is TGTGCCAGCAGCCCGCCTCCGAGACTAGCGAGGAAGAACACCGGGGAGCTGTTTTTT. V and J are TRBV11-2 and TRBJ2-2, with 8 bases aligning to TRBD2. V shed 5 bases, J shed 1 base, and the junction held 15 bases outside the gene matches. The CDR3 covers 19 residues. Per germline, CDR1 SGHAT and CDR2 FQNNGV.

This clonotype appeared a few times. This chain links TRBV6-6 with TRBJ1-5; D gene unclear. Trimming took off 5 bases at V and 5 bases at J, with 13 bases between the two ends. The CDR3 contains 14 residues. The germline CDR1 and CDR2 sequences are MNHNY and SVGAGI (reference sequence). This chain's CDR3 is CASSKEWGDQPQHF. DNA for the CDR3: TGTGCCAGCAGTAAAGAATGGGGAGATCAGCCCCAGCATTTT.

This rearrangement joins TRBV4-1 to TRBJ1-2; D perhaps matches TRBD1 (5 bases). This CDR3 is 14 amino acids long. The V gene lost 2 bases and the J gene lost 6 bases, with 13 bases spanning the gap. Germline loops: CDR1 MGHRA, CDR2 YSYEKL. The CDR3 is CASSQSRSTDGYTF. The CDR3 nucleotides are TGCGCCAGCAGCCAAAGCAGGTCGACAGATGGCTACACCTTC.

J is TRBJ2-3 and V is TRBV28; D call uncertain. The CDR3 loop spans 12 amino acids. Germline V gene data show CDR1 as MDHEN and CDR2 as SYDVKM. Trimming left V 6 bases short and J 5 bases short, with 9 bases between. CDR3 loop: CASRGQKDTQYF. The CDR3 DNA sequence: TGTGCCAGCAGAGGTCAGAAAGATACGCAGTATTTT.

V is TRBV29-1 and J is TRBJ2-3; 8 bases are a match to TRBD2. V lost 7 bases and J lost 0; bases outside the gene matches: 6. CDR3 length: 14 residues. In germline, CDR1 is SQVTM, CDR2 ANQGSEA. CDR3 region: CSGNSGTSTDTQYF. The CDR3 nucleotides read TGCAGCGGTAATAGCGGGACTAGCACAGATACGCAGTATTTT.

This chain uses TRBV30 with TRBJ1-3, with D perhaps matching TRBD1 (6 bases). Trimming removed 5 bases from V and 4 bases from J, with 12 bases in between. Germline CDR1 reads GTSNPN; CDR2 reads SVGIG (reference sequence). The length of the CDR3 is 13 residues. CDR3 bases: TGTGCCTGGGCTACAGGGTTGGGAAACACCATATATTTT. Its protein is CAWATGLGNTIYF. Using reference TRBV30 and TRBJ1-3 for the parts outside the CDR3, the full variable domain is SQTIHQWPATLVQPVGSPLSLECTVEGTSNPNLYWYRQAAGRGLQLLFYSVGIGQISSEVPQNLSASRPQDRQFILSSKKLLLSDSGFYLCAWATGLGNTIYFGEGSWLTVV.

The rearrangement links TRBV20-1 to TRBJ2-2; the D gene could be TRBD1 or TRBD2 (5 bases each). Trimming cost V 1 base and J 0 bases, with 9 bases left between them. Germline CDR1 and CDR2: DFQATT and SNEGSKA (reference sequence). The CDR3 is 15 residues long. CDR3 residues: CSARVGTANTGELFF. As DNA, the CDR3 is TGCAGTGCTAGAGTGGGGACGGCGAACACCGGGGAGCTGTTTTTT.

The chain combines TRBV7-8 with TRBJ1-3; TRBD1 matches at 7 bases. From germline, CDR1 is SGHVS and CDR2 FQNEAQ. Trimming cost V 8 bases and J 0 bases; bases outside gene matches: 4. CDR3 size: 14 residues. The CDR3 bases are TGTGCCAGCGGCCAGGGGGACTCTGGAAACACCATATATTTT. This codes for CASGQGDSGNTIYF.